This T cell receptor (beta chain) was retrieved from a study of liver allograft versus peripheral blood T cells. Study-level background: The study compared liver allograft T cell receptor repertoires against peripheral blood repertoires of liver transplant recipients. Study-level findings and limits: Repertoires found inside liver allografts reportedly differed from T cell receptor repertoires in peripheral blood.

Germline V gene data show CDR1 as MDHEN and CDR2 as SYDVKM. The CDR3 length is 15 residues. The J segment lost 5 bases and the V segment lost 4 bases, leaving 7 bases of the junction unmatched. This clonotype was seen a handful of times. Its antigen is undetermined. TCRdb independently ran MiXCR on the reads; one entry per CDR3 protein. The profile shows about 10,000 distinct CDR3 sequences, roughly 22% of them singletons. V gene TRBV28 combines with J gene TRBJ2-3; TRBD2 agrees at 9 bases. The sequence came from a human patient who had a liver transplant. A share of the T cells may be of graft donor origin. DNA for the CDR3: TGTGCCAGCAGTTATAGCGGGAGCGGGCTAGATACGCAGTATTTT. Protein: CASSYSGSGLDTQYF. Variable domain in full (rest from reference TRBV28 and TRBJ2-3): DVKVTQSSRYLVKRTGEKVFLECVQDMDHENMFWYRQDPGLGLRLIYFSYDVKMKEKGDIPEGYSVSREKKERFSLILESASTNQTSMYLCASSYSGSGLDTQYFGPGTRLTVL.